The T cell receptor (beta chain) described here comes from a study of cytomegalovirus exposure and HLA in healthy donors (dated by TCRdb to about 2017). Turning to the overall study: An earlier analysis of approximately 600 of the donors reported 250 to 300 Gb of sequence data and about 100 million unique TCR beta sequences from 150 million to 200 million T cells. Roughly 300 gigabases of sequencing data and approximately 84 million unique TCR sequences were included in an early release covering around 600 HLA-typed donors. Of the 398 genotyped donors, approximately 83% fell in the genetic ancestry cluster associated with self-reported Caucasian donors. The aim of the study was to test whether cataloging public T cell receptors could identify signatures of past pathogen exposure. The study profiled the T cell repertoires of 666 subjects by immunosequencing and related them to cytomegalovirus serostatus. Besides the first cohort of approximately 710 subjects, a separate validation cohort made up of roughly 120 different subjects was used. The study combined high-throughput TCR immunosequencing, statistical association of individual TCRs with disease status, and machine learning to predict cytomegalovirus infection status. A later analysis re-analyzed previously published TCR beta repertoires from 660 or so donors and added high-resolution HLA genotyping to study TCR occurrence patterns. Rather than using new phenotypic data, the later analysis identified candidate immune exposures from TCR beta sequences and from how often those sequences occurred across donors. In an earlier analysis of a few hundred of the donors, high-throughput TCR beta sequencing was used to judge whether each TCR beta V gene segment behaved as functional or pseudogenic. Donor age, sex, ethnicity and CMV serostatus were compiled together with the repertoire data. A later genetic analysis took genome-wide SNP genotypes for 398 of the 666 donors and used that subset as a discovery cohort. All discovery cohort repertoires had been generated on a single sequencing platform. HLA typing included class I and class II loci at four-digit resolution. Typing coverage varied by locus: roughly 629-630 donors for A, B, C, DRB1 and DQB1; roughly 520 for DQA1; over 600 for DPA1; approximately 470 for DPB1. Because of strong linkage in the cohort, roughly five DR-DQ haplotypes were treated as single units for association and clustering. Among 398 genotyped donors of the cohort, an average of approximately 220,000 unique TCR beta nucleotide sequences was sequenced per donor, of which roughly 17% were non-productive. Overall study outcomes, separate from this receptor: Linkage disequilibrium might explain the correlated functional status among segregating V segments, but an unknown experimental factor could not be excluded. Because counts were too low, some 16 rarely observed V segments, including chromosome 9 orphons, were excluded from the earlier analysis of 500 to 700 of the donors. CMV serostatus was the only immune exposure information available for the cohort. HLA typing was unavailable for some donors at each locus, so association tests used only the typed subset. A later genetic analysis reported fewer N-insertions in productive TCRs among donors in an Asian-associated ancestry cluster than the roughly 720-donor mean. Across donors, most TCR sequences were observed very rarely, whereas some public TCRs were present in many individuals. In a later analysis, HLA-associated TCR beta chains were found to be more clonally expanded and to have lower generation probabilities than equally common non-associated chains. The authors suggested that the approach could potentially be generalized to other disease states and immunological phenotypes. A later analysis associated 16,951 TCR beta sequences with specific HLA alleles at a false discovery rate of 0.05. In vitro tests confirmed that a few of the cytomegalovirus-associated TCR beta chains recognize cytomegalovirus antigens. Because the 87-base-pair reads could not distinguish some IMGT-functional V segments, including TRBV6-2 and TRBV6-3, those segments were excluded. In a later analysis, most CMV-associated TCR beta chains were found to appear HLA-restricted, with HLA associations seemingly driven largely by CMV exposure. A cluster of highly shared sequence variants was judged likely to be a technical artifact of the sequencing pipeline. When HLA alleles, especially DR and DQ, strongly co-occurred, TCR associations were difficult to assign to individual alleles. Roughly uniform sequencing depth across donors was assumed in presence/absence analyses, although this assumption may not hold. This cohort had only TCR beta chains sequenced, and the lack of alpha or paired-chain data limited which features could be detected. The study listed 150 to 200 TCR beta chains as associated with cytomegalovirus. In a later analysis, TCR association rates were found to vary across HLA loci, with the most associated TCRs seen for DRB1 alleles and the fewest for HLA-C alleles. In a later analysis, several top co-occurrence clusters were reported to appear linked to parvovirus B19, influenza, CMV and Epstein-Barr virus. Broadly in line with IMGT annotations, most TCR beta V segments showed up in productive rearrangements about 87% or about 30% of the time in an earlier analysis of about 500 of the donors. In both the original and validation cohorts, the classifier was reported to diagnose cytomegalovirus status with high specificity and sensitivity. V-gene and J-gene trimming of TCR beta chains was associated with a missense DCLRE1C variant in a later genetic analysis, and the association was replicated in an independent cohort. A further reported finding was that TCR beta sequences accurately predicted the HLA-A and HLA-B alleles for most subjects in the first cohort.

In total, fewer than 750 healthy bone marrow donors made up the cohort. All cohort members were sampled while nominally healthy, although unrecorded immune exposures were likely present. The donor was CMV seronegative and was included in the group of hundreds of seronegative cohort members. Every donor gave a peripheral blood sample, and the peripheral blood mononuclear cells from that sample were used for TCR beta sequencing. Genomic DNA was extracted from the blood cell samples with the Qiagen DNeasy Blood Extraction Kit. The library was made by the immunoSEQ multiplex PCR assay. The multiplex PCR relied on a mix of 60 forward primers for TCR Vbeta segments and 13 reverse primers for TCR Jbeta segments. The CDR3 region of rearranged TCR beta genes was amplified from genomic DNA with a multiplex PCR assay. The Illumina HiSeq System was used to sequence the amplified TCR beta libraries as 87-base-pair reads. As for the authors' bioinformatics: A later analysis tallied some 79 million unique TCR beta chains across the 666 repertoires, and approximately 9.9 million of those chains were shared by two or more donors. Raw reads were error-corrected and collapsed into unique sequences with a nearest-neighbor algorithm that merged closely related sequences to remove PCR and sequencing errors. CDR3 sequences were aligned to IMGT reference sequences to assign V, D and J gene segments. For a sequence to be retained, a match of at least six nucleotides was required to both a V gene segment and a J gene segment. Rearrangements were called productive when the CDR3 lacked stop codons and stayed in frame with V and J; all others were non-productive. CDR3 was defined according to IMGT convention as the region running from the second conserved V-encoded cysteine to the conserved J-encoded phenylalanine. The earlier analysis of some 600 of the donors excluded sequences that lacked an unambiguous match to a single V gene segment. In an earlier analysis of approximately 590 of the donors, a V segment was called functional when productive rearrangements were above 56.7%, and segregating when the standard deviation between donors exceeded 5%. A statistical classification framework was developed to diagnose cytomegalovirus status using the catalog of TCR beta chain sequences. In a later analysis, TCR nucleotide sequences were compared against IMGT/GENE-DB human TR gene sequences so that V and J genes could be assigned. A later analysis assigned CDR3 sequences and most-parsimonious VDJ recombination scenarios with the TCRdist pipeline. In a later analysis, each TCR beta chain was defined by its CDR3 amino acid sequence together with its V-gene family, and reads without a unique V-gene family were excluded. As a way to deal with suspected cross-contamination and a sequencing artifact, a later analysis dropped 450 to 700 nucleotide sequences that were highly shared and had low generation probability. In a later analysis, a clonal expansion index was calculated for each public chain from normalized within-repertoire ranks of inferred template counts. In a later analysis, generation probabilities were computed with a VDJ recombination model fitted to out-of-frame rearrangements, and the resulting probabilities were checked against IGoR. A later analysis scored TCR-TCR, TCR-HLA and TCR-CMV co-occurrence with hypergeometric tests, applying a repertoire-size bias correction to TCR pairs. In a later analysis, false discovery rates were estimated by permuting HLA or CMV assignments 20 times. In a later analysis, co-occurring TCRs were grouped with DBSCAN, and TCRdist sequence similarity was added when clustering was performed within HLA-allele-positive subsets. Repertoires with fewer than 30,000 or more than 120,000 public chains were left out of co-occurrence clustering, as were a handful of repertoires with anomalous nucleotide sharing. The table comes from immuneACCESS by way of TCRdb, which keeps in-frame sequences with V and J called. Part of the clones is missing from these tables; in studies checked, under half for an unresolved V gene and the rest for unknown reasons. V and J calls and clone size come straight from that table; D and trimming were deduced from the DNA. For this sample there are roughly 180,000 clones; roughly 80% appear just once. The ten largest clones take up approximately 1.2% of the sample.

In the germline V gene (reference sequence), CDR1 corresponds to LNHDA and CDR2 to SQIVND. V loses 9 bases of germline sequence and J loses 0 bases, and the interval between the two ends is 9 bases. The CDR3 numbers 13 residues from cysteine through phenylalanine. Only the CDR3 portion is preserved as DNA: 39 bases, with reading frame beginning at the first base. A remark on this clone: Which antigen it targets is not known. No base quality values were provided; no much bigger clone lies one nucleotide off.

The TCR sequence derives from a man between 25 and 39 years old in good health and CMV-seronegative. The rearranged chain carries TRBV19 and TRBJ1-3, with the D gene too uncertain to name. Specimen: PBMCs. The nucleotide sequence reads as follows: TGTGCCAGCGAGCGGAACTCTGGAAACACCATATATTTT. It encodes CASERNSGNTIYF.